Presented here are 8 T cell receptor beta chains from one specimen sequenced in a study of T-cell reconstitution after alpha-beta-depleted transplantation in children. Molecular barcoding with unique molecular identifiers was used for the TCRbeta library. TCRdb fed the PCR reads into MiXCR, producing one record per CDR3 protein. The data show approximately 650,000 distinct CDR3 sequences, around 12% seen once. The source was PBMCs, collected before TCRalphabeta/CD19-depleted stem cell transplant. These receptors originate from a girl aged 2-9 years with congenital amegakaryocytic thrombocytopenia, due to receive a stem cell transplant.

The CDR3 bases are TGTGCCATCAGTGAGTCGACTCGGTGGGGACAAGAGCAGTTCTTC. It yields the protein CAISESTRWGQEQFF. V and J are TRBV10-3 and TRBJ2-1, with D possibly being TRBD1 (6 bases). The CDR3 has 15 amino acids. In germline, CDR1 is ENHRY, CDR2 SYGVKD. Trimming shortened V by 0 bases and J by 10 bases, and 16 bases separated the two germline ends.

The chain carries TRBV7-8 and TRBJ2-1, with 8 bases aligning to TRBD2. The germline CDR1 and CDR2 sequences are SGHVS and FQNEAQ. V lost 5 bases, J lost 8 bases, and 11 bases stayed unmatched. CDR3 size: 15 residues. The DNA for the CDR3 is TGTGCCAGCAGCCAGCATCCTGGGACTAGGTATGAGCAGTTCTTC. Protein: CASSQHPGTRYEQFF.

This clonotype was observed a few times. The chain joins TRBV20-1 to TRBJ2-7; 12 positions match TRBD2. CDR1 is DFQATT and CDR2 is SNEGSKA in the germline V gene (reference sequence). This CDR3 spans 16 amino acids. Losses at the gene ends were 3 bases for V and 4 bases for J; bases not matched to a gene: 10. The CDR3 protein is CSASGLAGSLGYEQYF. The CDR3 DNA is TGCAGTGCTAGCGGACTAGCGGGATCCCTCGGGTACGAGCAGTACTTC.

This clonotype was recorded many times. The rearrangement uses TRBV20-1 and TRBJ2-2; 7 nucleotides align to TRBD1. Trimming removed 6 bases from V and 4 bases from J; junction bases left unmatched: 2. CDR3 length: 12 amino acids. CDR1 DFQATT and CDR2 SNEGSKA come from the germline V gene (reference sequence). In DNA, the CDR3 is TGCAGTGCCAACAGGGGCACCGGGGAGCTGTTTTTT. It encodes CSANRGTGELFF.

This clonotype has at least ten counts. The rearrangement joins TRBV12-3 or TRBV12-4 to TRBJ2-3; D is uncertain. The V end lost 4 bases, the J end lost 2 bases, and 1 base lay between the germline ends. There are 11 residues in the CDR3. CDR3 nucleotide sequence: TGTGCCAGCAGTTACACAGATACGCAGTATTTT. Translating gives CASSYTDTQYF.

This clonotype was seen many times. J is TRBJ1-2 and V is TRBV4-1; D remains ambiguous. CDR1 and CDR2 (germline): MGHRA, YSYEKL. V was pared by 3 bases and J by 8 bases, with 13 bases between. The CDR3 sequence is 13 residues long. The CDR3 DNA is TGCGCCAGCAGCCAGGAGAGGACGCGGGGCTACACCTTC. This gives the protein CASSQERTRGYTF.

In its sample, this clonotype was seen many times. The V call is TRBV7-8, the J call TRBJ2-1; possible D gene TRBD2, 5 bases. Trimming took off 5 bases at V and 0 bases at J, with 14 bases between the two ends. CDR1 and CDR2 (germline): SGHVS, FQNEAQ. The CDR3 sequence is 16 residues long. CDR3 residues: CASSPLSGSSYNEQFF. In DNA form, the CDR3 reads TGTGCCAGCAGCCCCTTGTCTGGGAGCTCCTACAATGAGCAGTTCTTC.

This clonotype was seen repeatedly, ten times or more. The J gene is TRBJ2-1, the V gene TRBV20-1; D is possibly TRBD1 (5 bases). Trimming stripped 2 bases from V and 8 bases from J, with 13 bases between. CDR1 and CDR2 from the germline V gene are DFQATT and SNEGSKA (reference sequence). The CDR3 is 13 residues long. The CDR3 region has the DNA TGCAGTGCTAGACGGTGGGGCACCGATGAGCAGTTCTTC. It specifies CSARRWGTDEQFF.